Described below is a single T cell receptor beta chain sequence and its context. Its antigen is undetermined. The time point is: blood 4 weeks post-SBRT, at nephrectomy. The treatment here: 15 Gy SBRT to primary tumor, nephrectomy 4 weeks later. Nephrectomy followed 15 Gy stereotactic body radiation by 4 weeks. Serial blood draws occurred at baseline and 2 and 4 weeks post-SBRT. Clear cell pathology was present in this patient's renal cell carcinoma. The sample originates from a study of radiation and T cells in renal cell carcinoma. General study points: In blood, top tumor clones expanded by 2 weeks, shrinking by 4.

Clones were sequenced by immunoSEQ multiplex PCR, and TCRdb holds only the in-frame ones, with some missing. The data hold around 170,000 clones, with about 87% observed a single time. Sequencing was performed on blood, taken from a patient whose treatment included radiotherapy and nephrectomy. This TCR came from a woman between 50 and 59 years old with renal cell carcinoma.

CDR3 protein: CASSIAAGAAGELFF. Written as DNA, the CDR3 is TGTGCCAGTAGTATAGCAGCGGGGGCGGCCGGGGAGCTGTTTTTT. The rearrangement uses TRBV19 and TRBJ2-2; the match to TRBD2 covers 8 bases. The CDR3 loop spans 15 amino acids. From germline, CDR1 is LNHDA and CDR2 SQIVND (reference sequence). V trimming: 1 base; J trimming: 6 bases; junction bases outside the gene matches: 4.